This T cell receptor (beta chain) derives from a study of tumor-infiltrating lymphocytes in primary liver carcinoma. Between roughly 17 and 31 mg of unsorted bulk tissue served as the source from which RNA and DNA were co-extracted. Patients had primary liver carcinoma treated by surgical resection. No treatment had been given to the patients, who were chronically infected with HBV. Synthesis of TCR beta cDNA was carried out from approximately 470 ng total RNA with a constant-region primer. Generation of the TCR beta libraries relied on three nested multiplex PCR rounds using slightly modified ARM-PCR. TCRdb analysed the multiplex PCR reads with MiXCR anew, one entry per CDR3 protein. In the table there are about 190,000 distinct CDR3 sequences, around four fifths of which are singletons. A word on this clonotype: A much larger clone sits a single nucleotide away, making a read error possible.

Input material: tumor tissue from primary liver carcinoma. This sequence originates from a middle-aged man with primary liver carcinoma and hepatitis B virus infection.

The CDR3 DNA sequence: TGTGCCAACAGCTTAGCCGGGACAATTCGGTGGCAGTACTTC. Its protein is CANSLAGTIRWQYF. V is TRBV28 and J is TRBJ2-7, with TRBD1 as a possible D gene (6 bases). This CDR3 is built from 14 residues. Trimming stripped 10 bases from V and 9 bases from J, with 25 bases between. Germline lookup yields CDR1 MDHEN and CDR2 SYDVKM.